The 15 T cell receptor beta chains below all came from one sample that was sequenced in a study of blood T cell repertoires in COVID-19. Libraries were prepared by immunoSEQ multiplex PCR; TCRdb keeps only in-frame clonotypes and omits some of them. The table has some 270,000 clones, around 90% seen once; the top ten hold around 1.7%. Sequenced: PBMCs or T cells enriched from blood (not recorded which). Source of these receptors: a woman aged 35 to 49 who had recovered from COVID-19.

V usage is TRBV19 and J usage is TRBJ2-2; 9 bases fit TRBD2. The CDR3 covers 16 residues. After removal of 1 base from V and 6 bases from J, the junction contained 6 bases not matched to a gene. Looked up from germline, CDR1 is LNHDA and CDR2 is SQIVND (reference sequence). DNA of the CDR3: TGTGCCAGTAGTATAGTGGGACTAGCCTTGCCCGGGGAGCTGTTTTTT. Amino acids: CASSIVGLALPGELFF.

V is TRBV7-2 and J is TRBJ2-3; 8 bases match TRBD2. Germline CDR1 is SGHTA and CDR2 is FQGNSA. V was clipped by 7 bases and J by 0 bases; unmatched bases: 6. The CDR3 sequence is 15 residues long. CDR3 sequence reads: CASNYGLASTDTQYF. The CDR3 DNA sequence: TGTGCCAGCAATTATGGACTAGCCAGCACAGATACGCAGTATTTT.

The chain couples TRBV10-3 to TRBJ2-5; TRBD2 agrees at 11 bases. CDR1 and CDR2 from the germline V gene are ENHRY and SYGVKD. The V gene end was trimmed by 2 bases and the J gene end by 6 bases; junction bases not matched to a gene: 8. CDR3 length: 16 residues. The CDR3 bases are TGTGCCATCAGTGAGGGGGGCCTAGCGGGAGGAAAGACCCAGTACTTC. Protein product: CAISEGGLAGGKTQYF.

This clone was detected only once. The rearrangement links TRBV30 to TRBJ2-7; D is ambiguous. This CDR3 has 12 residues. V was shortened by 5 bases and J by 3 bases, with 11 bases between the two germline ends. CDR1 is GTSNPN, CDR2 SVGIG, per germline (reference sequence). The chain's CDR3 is CAWPDPSYEQYF. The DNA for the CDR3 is TGTGCCTGGCCCGACCCTAGCTACGAGCAGTACTTC.

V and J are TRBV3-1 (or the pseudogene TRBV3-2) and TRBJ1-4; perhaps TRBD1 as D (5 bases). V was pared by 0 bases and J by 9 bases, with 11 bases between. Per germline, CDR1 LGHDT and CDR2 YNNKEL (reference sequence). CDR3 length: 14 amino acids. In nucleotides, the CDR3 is TGTGCCAGCAGCCAAGATGGACAACTTAAAAAACTGTTTTTT. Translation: CASSQDGQLKKLFF.

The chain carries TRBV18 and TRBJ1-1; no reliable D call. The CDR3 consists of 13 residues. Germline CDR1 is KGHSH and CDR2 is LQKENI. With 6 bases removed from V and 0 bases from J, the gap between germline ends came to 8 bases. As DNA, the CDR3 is TGTGCCAGCTCCCTATCAATGAACACTGAAGCTTTCTTT. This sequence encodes CASSLSMNTEAFF.

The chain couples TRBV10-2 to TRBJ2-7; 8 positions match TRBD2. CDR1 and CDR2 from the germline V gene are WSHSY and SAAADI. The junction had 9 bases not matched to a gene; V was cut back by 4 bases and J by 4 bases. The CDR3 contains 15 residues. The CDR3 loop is CASSALSAGVYEQYF. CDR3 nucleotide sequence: TGCGCCAGCAGTGCCCTCTCAGCGGGAGTATACGAGCAGTACTTC.

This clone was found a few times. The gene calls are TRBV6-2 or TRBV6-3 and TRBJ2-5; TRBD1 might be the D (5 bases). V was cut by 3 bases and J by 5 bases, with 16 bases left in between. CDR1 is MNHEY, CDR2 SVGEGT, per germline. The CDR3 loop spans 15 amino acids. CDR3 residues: CASSYQGLLWETQYF. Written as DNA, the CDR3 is TGTGCCAGCAGTTATCAGGGCCTCCTATGGGAGACCCAGTACTTC.

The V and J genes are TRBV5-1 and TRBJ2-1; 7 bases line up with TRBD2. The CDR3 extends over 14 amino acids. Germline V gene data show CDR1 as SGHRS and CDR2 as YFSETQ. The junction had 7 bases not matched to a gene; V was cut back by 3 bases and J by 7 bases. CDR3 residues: CASSSGLVGNEQFF. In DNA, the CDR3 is TGCGCCAGCAGCTCAGGACTAGTCGGGAATGAGCAGTTCTTC. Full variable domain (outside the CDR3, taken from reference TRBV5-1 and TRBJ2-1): KAGVTQTPRYLIKTRGQQVTLSCSPISGHRSVSWYQQTPGQGLQFLFEYFSETQRNKGNFPGRFSGRQFSNSRSEMNVSTLELGDSALYLCASSSGLVGNEQFFGPGTRLTVL.

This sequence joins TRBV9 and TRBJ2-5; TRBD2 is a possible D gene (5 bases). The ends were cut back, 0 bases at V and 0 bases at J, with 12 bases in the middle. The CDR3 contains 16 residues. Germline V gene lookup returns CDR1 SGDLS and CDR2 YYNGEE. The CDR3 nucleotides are TGTGCCAGCAGCGTAGGACTCCCGGACTACCAAGAGACCCAGTACTTC. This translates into CASSVGLPDYQETQYF.

The CDR3 nucleotides are TGTGCCAGCTCCCCCCCCGGGACTAGTCTCTACAATGAGCAGTTCTTC. It yields the protein CASSPPGTSLYNEQFF. The chain joins TRBV2 to TRBJ2-1, with 8 bases matching TRBD2. Germline trimming cut 8 bases from V and 3 bases from J; bases unmatched to any gene: 12. Germline V gene data show CDR1 as SNHLY and CDR2 as FYNNEI. The CDR3 is made up of 16 amino acids.

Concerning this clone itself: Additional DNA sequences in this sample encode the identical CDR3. In DNA, the CDR3 is TGTGCCAGCAGGGCGGGAGCTAACTATGGCTACACCTTC. Residues: CASRAGANYGYTF. The chain links TRBV6-5 to TRBJ1-2; D is unclear. Germline values: CDR1 MNHEY, CDR2 SVGAGI. The CDR3 consists of 13 residues. The germline V and J ends were trimmed by 6 bases and 0 bases, with 8 bases remaining between them.

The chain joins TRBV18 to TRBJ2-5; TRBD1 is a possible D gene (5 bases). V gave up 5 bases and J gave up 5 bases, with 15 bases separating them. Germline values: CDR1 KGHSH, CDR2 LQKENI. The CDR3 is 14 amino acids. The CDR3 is CASSSVGASETQYF. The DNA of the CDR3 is TGTGCCAGCTCATCAGTAGGGGCAAGCGAGACCCAGTACTTC. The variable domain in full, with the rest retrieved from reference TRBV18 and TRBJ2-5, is NAGVMQNPRHLVRRRGQEARLRCSPMKGHSHVYWYRQLPEEGLKFMVYLQKENIIDESGMPKERFSAEFPKEGPSILRIQQVVRGDSAAYFCASSSVGASETQYFGPGTRLLVL.

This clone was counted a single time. The CDR3, as DNA: TGTGCCAGCAGCTTAACAAAAGAGGGAAACACTGAAGCTTTCTTT. This gives the protein CASSLTKEGNTEAFF. The chain employs TRBV7-2 and TRBJ1-1; D unresolved. Trimming left V 2 bases short and J 2 bases short, with 12 bases between. CDR1 SGHTA and CDR2 FQGNSA come from the germline V gene. The CDR3 runs 15 residues.

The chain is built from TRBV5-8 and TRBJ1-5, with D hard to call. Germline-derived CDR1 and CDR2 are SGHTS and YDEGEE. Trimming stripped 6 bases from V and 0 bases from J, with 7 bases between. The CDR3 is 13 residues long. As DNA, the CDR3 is TGTGCCAGCACCCTTTCTAGCAATCAGCCCCAGCATTTT. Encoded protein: CASTLSSNQPQHF.